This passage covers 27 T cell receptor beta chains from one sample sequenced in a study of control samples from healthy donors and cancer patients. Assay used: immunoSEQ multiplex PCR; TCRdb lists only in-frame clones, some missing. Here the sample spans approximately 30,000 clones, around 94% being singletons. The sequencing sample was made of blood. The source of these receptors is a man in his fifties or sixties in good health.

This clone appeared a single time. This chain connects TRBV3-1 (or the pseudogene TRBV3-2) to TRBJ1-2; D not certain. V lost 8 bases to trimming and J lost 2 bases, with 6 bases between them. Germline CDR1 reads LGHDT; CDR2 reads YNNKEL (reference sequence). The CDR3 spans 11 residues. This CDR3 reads CASSPNYGYTF. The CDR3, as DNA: TGTGCCAGCTCCCCAAACTATGGCTACACCTTC.

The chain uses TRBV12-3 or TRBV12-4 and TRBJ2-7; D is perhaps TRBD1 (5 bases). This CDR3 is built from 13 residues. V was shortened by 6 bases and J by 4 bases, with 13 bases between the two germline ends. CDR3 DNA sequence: TGTGCCAGCAGCCTTCAGGGTGCGTACGAGCAGTACTTC. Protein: CASSLQGAYEQYF.

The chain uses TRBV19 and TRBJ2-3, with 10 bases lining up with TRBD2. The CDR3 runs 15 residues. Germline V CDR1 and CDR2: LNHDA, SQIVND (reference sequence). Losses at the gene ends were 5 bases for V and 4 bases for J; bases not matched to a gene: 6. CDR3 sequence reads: CASSSLSGGADTQYF. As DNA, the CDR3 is TGTGCCAGTAGTTCACTCAGCGGGGGGGCAGATACGCAGTATTTT.

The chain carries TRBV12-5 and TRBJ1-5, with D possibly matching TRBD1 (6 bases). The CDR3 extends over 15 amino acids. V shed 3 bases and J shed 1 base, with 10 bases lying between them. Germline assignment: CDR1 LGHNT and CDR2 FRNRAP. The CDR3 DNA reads TGTGCTAGTGGTTTTTCCGGGACAAGCAATCAGCCCCAGCATTTT. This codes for CASGFSGTSNQPQHF.

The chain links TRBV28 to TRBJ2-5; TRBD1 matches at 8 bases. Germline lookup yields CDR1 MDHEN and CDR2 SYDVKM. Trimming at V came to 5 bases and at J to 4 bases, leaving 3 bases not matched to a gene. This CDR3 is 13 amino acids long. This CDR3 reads CASSPGTGETQYF. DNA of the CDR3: TGTGCCAGCAGTCCAGGGACAGGAGAGACCCAGTACTTC. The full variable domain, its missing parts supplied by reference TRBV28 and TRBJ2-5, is DVKVTQSSRYLVKRTGEKVFLECVQDMDHENMFWYRQDPGLGLRLIYFSYDVKMKEKGDIPEGYSVSREKKERFSLILESASTNQTSMYLCASSPGTGETQYFGPGTRLLVL.

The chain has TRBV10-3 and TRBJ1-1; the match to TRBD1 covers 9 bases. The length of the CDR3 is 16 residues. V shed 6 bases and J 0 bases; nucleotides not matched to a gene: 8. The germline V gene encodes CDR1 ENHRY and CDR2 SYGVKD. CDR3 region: CAISTTGGAVNTEAFF. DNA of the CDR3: TGTGCCATCAGCACCACAGGGGGCGCGGTGAACACTGAAGCTTTCTTT.

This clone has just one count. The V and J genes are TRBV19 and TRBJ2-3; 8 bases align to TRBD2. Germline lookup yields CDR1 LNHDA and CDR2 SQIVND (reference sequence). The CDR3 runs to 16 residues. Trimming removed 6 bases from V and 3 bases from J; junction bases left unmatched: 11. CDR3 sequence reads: CASRHLGGGSTDTQYF. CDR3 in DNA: TGTGCCAGTAGGCACCTCGGGGGGGGTAGTACAGATACGCAGTATTTT.

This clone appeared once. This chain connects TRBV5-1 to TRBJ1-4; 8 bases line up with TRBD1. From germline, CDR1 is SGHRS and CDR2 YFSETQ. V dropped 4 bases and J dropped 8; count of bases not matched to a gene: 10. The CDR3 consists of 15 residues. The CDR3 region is CASSAAGGPGEKLFF. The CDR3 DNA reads TGCGCCAGCAGCGCGGCAGGGGGCCCAGGAGAAAAACTGTTTTTT.

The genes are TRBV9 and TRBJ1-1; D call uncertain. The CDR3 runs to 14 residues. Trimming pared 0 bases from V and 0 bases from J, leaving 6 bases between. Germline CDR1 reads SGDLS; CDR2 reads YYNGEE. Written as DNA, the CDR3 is TGTGCCAGCAGCGTAGAGCCCTTGAACACTGAAGCTTTCTTT. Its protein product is CASSVEPLNTEAFF. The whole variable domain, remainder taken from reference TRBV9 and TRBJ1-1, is DSGVTQTPKHLITATGQRVTLRCSPRSGDLSVYWYQQSLDQGLQFLIQYYNGEERAKGNILERFSAQQFPDLHSELNLSSLELGDSALYFCASSVEPLNTEAFFGQGTRLTVV.

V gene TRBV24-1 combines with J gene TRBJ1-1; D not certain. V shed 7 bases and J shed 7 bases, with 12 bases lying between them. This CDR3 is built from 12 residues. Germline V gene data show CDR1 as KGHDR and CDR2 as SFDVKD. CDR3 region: CATRSLGGEAFF. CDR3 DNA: TGTGCCACCAGGAGCCTAGGCGGTGAAGCTTTCTTT.

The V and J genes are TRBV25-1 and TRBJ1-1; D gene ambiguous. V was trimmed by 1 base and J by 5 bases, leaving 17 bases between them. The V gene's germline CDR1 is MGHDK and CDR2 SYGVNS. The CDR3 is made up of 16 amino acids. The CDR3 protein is CASSEWEGSVSTEAFF. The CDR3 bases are TGTGCCAGCAGTGAATGGGAGGGTTCGGTGTCGACTGAAGCTTTCTTT.

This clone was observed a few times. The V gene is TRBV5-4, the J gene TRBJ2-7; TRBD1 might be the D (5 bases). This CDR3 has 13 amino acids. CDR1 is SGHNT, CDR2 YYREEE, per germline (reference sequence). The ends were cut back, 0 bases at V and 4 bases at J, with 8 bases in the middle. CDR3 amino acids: CASSLVQGYEQYF. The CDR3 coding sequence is TGTGCCAGCAGCTTGGTCCAGGGTTACGAGCAGTACTTC.

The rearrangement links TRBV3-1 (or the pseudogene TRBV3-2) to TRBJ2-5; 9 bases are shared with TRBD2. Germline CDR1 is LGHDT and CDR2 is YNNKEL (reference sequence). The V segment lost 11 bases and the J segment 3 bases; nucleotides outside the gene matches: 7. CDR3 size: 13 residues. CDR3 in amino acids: CARGAGGKETQYF. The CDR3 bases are TGTGCCCGCGGGGCGGGGGGGAAAGAGACCCAGTACTTC.

The CDR3 region has the DNA TGTGCCAGCAGTGAACACGACAGGGGTGGCACTGAAGCTTTCTTT. Its protein product is CASSEHDRGGTEAFF. The chain is built from TRBV6-1 and TRBJ1-1; 8 nucleotides agree with TRBD1. V shed 2 bases, J shed 4 bases, and the junction held 6 bases outside the gene matches. The germline V gene encodes CDR1 MNHNS and CDR2 SASEGT. This CDR3 spans 15 amino acids.

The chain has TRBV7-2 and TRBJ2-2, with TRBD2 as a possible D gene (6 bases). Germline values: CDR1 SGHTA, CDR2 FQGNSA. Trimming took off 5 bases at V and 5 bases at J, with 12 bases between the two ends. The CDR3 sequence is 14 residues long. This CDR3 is CASSRVGGTGELFF. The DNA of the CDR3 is TGTGCCAGCAGCCGCGTCGGAGGGACCGGGGAGCTGTTTTTT.

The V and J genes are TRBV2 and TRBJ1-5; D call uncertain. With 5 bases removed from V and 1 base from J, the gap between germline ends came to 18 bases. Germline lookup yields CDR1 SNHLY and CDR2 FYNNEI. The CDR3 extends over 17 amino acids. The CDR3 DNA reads TGTGCCAGCAGTCCATACCCCTCGTCTCGGAGCAATCAGCCCCAGCATTTT. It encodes CASSPYPSSRSNQPQHF.

This CDR3 is CATSRDYPDRANYGYTF. The DNA of the CDR3 is TGTGCCACCAGCAGAGACTATCCCGACAGGGCTAACTATGGCTACACCTTC. The chain employs TRBV15 and TRBJ1-2; 7 bases match TRBD1. Germline V gene lookup returns CDR1 LNHNV and CDR2 YYDKDF (reference sequence). The length of the CDR3 is 17 residues. Germline trimming cut 0 bases from V and 0 bases from J; bases unmatched to any gene: 7.

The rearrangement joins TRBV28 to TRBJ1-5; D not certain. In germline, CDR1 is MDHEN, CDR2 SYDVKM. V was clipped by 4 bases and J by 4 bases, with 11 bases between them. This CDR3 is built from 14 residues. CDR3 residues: CASSSGPLNQPQHF. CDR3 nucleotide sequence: TGTGCCAGCAGTTCCGGGCCGCTGAATCAGCCCCAGCATTTT.

CDR3 DNA: TGTGCCAGCAGCTTTGGAGCGGGGGGGCCGTCGGGAGATACGCAGTATTTT. Its protein is CASSFGAGGPSGDTQYF. The chain joins TRBV5-4 to TRBJ2-3, with TRBD2 matching 10 bases. The CDR3 has 17 residues. Germline V gives CDR1 SGHNT, CDR2 YYREEE (reference sequence). Unmatched junction bases numbered 11, after V lost 2 bases and J lost 5 bases.

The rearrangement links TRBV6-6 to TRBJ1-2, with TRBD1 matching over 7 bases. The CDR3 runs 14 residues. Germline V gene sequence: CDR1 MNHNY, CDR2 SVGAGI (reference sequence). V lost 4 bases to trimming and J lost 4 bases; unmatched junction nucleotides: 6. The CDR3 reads CASSSKGASYGYTF. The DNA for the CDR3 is TGTGCCAGCAGTTCCAAGGGGGCAAGCTATGGCTACACCTTC.

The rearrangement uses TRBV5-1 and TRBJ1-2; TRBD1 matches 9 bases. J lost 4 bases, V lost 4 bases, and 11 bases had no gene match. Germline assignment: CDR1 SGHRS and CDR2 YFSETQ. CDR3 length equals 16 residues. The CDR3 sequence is CASSLGTGLQVYGYTF. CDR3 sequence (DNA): TGCGCCAGCAGCCTGGGGACAGGGCTTCAGGTCTATGGCTACACCTTC.

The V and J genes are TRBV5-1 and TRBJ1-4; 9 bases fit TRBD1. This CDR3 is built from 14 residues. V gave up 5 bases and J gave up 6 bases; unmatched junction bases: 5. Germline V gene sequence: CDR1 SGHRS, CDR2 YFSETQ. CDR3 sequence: CASSQDRGDEKLFF. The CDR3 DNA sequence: TGCGCCAGCAGTCAGGACAGGGGAGATGAAAAACTGTTTTTT.

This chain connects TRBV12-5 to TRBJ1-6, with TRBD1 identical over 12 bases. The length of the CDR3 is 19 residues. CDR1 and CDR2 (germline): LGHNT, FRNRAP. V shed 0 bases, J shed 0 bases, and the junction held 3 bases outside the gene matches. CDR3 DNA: TGTGCTAGTGGTTTGGTACTGGGACAGGGGGCCTCCTATAATTCACCCCTCCACTTT. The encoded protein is CASGLVLGQGASYNSPLHF.

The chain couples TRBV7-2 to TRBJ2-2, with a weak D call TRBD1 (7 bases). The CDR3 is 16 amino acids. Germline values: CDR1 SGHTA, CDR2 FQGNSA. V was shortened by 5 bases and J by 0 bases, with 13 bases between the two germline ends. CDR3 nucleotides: TGTGCCAGCAGCCCCGCGGGACAGTCGAACACCGGGGAGCTGTTTTTT. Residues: CASSPAGQSNTGELFF. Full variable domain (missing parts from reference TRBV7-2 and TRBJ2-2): GAGVSQSPSNKVTEKGKDVELRCDPISGHTALYWYRQSLGQGLEFLIYFQGNSAPDKSGLPSDRFSAERTGGSVSTLTIQRTQQEDSAVYLCASSPAGQSNTGELFFGEGSRLTVL.

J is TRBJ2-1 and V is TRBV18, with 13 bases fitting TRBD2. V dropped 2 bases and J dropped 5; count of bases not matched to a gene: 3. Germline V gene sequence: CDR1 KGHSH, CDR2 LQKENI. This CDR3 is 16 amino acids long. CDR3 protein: CASSPAGLAGNNEQFF. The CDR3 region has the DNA TGTGCCAGCTCACCAGCGGGACTAGCGGGAAACAATGAGCAGTTCTTC.

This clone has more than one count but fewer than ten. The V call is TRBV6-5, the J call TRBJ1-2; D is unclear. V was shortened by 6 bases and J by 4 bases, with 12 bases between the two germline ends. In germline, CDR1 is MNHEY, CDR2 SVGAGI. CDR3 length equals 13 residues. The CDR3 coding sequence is TGTGCCAGCAGCATAGGGTTCGGCTATGGCTACACCTTC. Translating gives CASSIGFGYGYTF.

The CDR3 sequence: CASSYKGTVNQPQHF. The CDR3 coding sequence is TGTGCCAGCAGTTACAAAGGGACAGTAAATCAGCCCCAGCATTTT. The V call is TRBV6-2 or TRBV6-3, the J call TRBJ1-5, with 7 positions matching TRBD1. V lost 2 bases and J lost 4; bases outside the gene matches: 5. There are 15 residues in the CDR3. Germline lookup yields CDR1 MNHEY and CDR2 SVGEGT.